This T cell receptor (beta chain) derives from a study of identical twins. Notes on the study in general: Low generation probability was overrepresented in out-of-frame alpha sequences shared by twins. Zero-insertion analyses were open to partial confounding by invariant MAIT and iNKT cells. These conclusions were based on statistical analysis (cross-sectional, not following the same donors).

Via MiXCR, TCRdb re-called the 5' RACE reads, giving one row per CDR3 protein. The sample has 400,000 to 500,000 distinct CDR3 sequences, about 18% seen once; the top ten hold around 12%. With respect to this clonotype: Its target is not known.

The receptor comes from a man in his forties or fifties in good health. Sequenced material: naive T cells sorted from blood.

The CDR3 nucleotides are TGTGCCAGCAGTTTATCCTCCACCAGCTCCTACAATGAGCAGTTCTTC. It codes for CASSLSSTSSYNEQFF. The chain links TRBV12-3 or TRBV12-4 to TRBJ2-1; D remains ambiguous. V gave up 2 bases and J gave up 0 bases, with 11 bases separating them. The CDR3 sequence is 16 residues long.